The 9 T cell receptor beta chains in this list originate from one sample, sequenced in a study of radiotherapy plus CTLA-4 blockade in lung cancer. Repertoires were generated with immunoSEQ multiplex PCR, while TCRdb's copy carries only in-frame clones and drops some. This sample yields some 50,000 clones, of which approximately 79% are seen a single time; around 8% belongs to the top ten. The sample in question was peripheral blood, obtained from a patient treated with radiotherapy plus ipilimumab. The receptors come from a human donor with non-small cell lung cancer who had stable disease on radiotherapy plus ipilimumab.

This chain joins TRBV5-6 and TRBJ2-2, with D maybe TRBD2 (6 bases). The CDR3 covers 15 residues. The ends were cut back, 4 bases at V and 0 bases at J, with 10 bases in the middle. Germline V gene data show CDR1 as SGHDT and CDR2 as YYEEEE. The CDR3 is CASSPREANTGELFF. CDR3 DNA: TGTGCCAGCAGCCCAAGGGAGGCGAACACCGGGGAGCTGTTTTTT. The full variable domain, in which reference TRBV5-6 and TRBJ2-2 provide the parts outside the CDR3, is DAGVTQSPTHLIKTRGQQVTLRCSPKSGHDTVSWYQQALGQGPQFIFQYYEEEERQRGNFPDRFSGHQFPNYSSELNVNALLLGDSALYLCASSPREANTGELFFGEGSRLTVL.

This clone was picked up a small number of times. The gene calls are TRBV19 and TRBJ1-6; the D gene is possibly TRBD1 (5 bases). The CDR3 totals 15 residues. Germline loops: CDR1 LNHDA, CDR2 SQIVND (reference sequence). Trimming pared 5 bases from V and 5 bases from J, leaving 13 bases between. The CDR3 loop is CASSRSQADNSPLHF. DNA of the CDR3: TGTGCCAGTAGTCGCTCACAGGCGGATAATTCACCCCTCCACTTT.

V gene TRBV19 combines with J gene TRBJ2-1; D call uncertain. Trimming cost V 0 bases and J 0 bases, with 9 bases left between them. Per germline, CDR1 LNHDA and CDR2 SQIVND (reference sequence). The CDR3 loop spans 16 amino acids. As DNA, the CDR3 is TGTGCCAGTAGTATAGATACATCTAGCTCCTACAATGAGCAGTTCTTC. Translating it yields CASSIDTSSSYNEQFF.

This clone has more than one count but fewer than ten. The germline gene is not matched at one end of the junction; a read error may be the cause. The chain uses TRBV28 and TRBJ1-2; TRBD1 agrees at 8 bases. Germline CDR1 is MDHEN and CDR2 is SYDVKM. This CDR3 has 14 amino acids. The CDR3 region has the DNA TGTGCCAGCAGTTTGACTACTGGACACAGGGGGACGCGCTTC. As protein: CASSLTTGHRGTRF.

This rearrangement joins TRBV9 to TRBJ2-5; D gene unclear. From germline, CDR1 is SGDLS and CDR2 YYNGEE. This CDR3 is built from 15 residues. V was shortened by 0 bases and J by 2 bases, with 11 bases between the two germline ends. The CDR3 region has the DNA TGTGCCAGCAGCGTAGCTCTCGGGCTTCAAGAGACCCAGTACTTC. This codes for CASSVALGLQETQYF.

In this sample, this clone turned up a few times. J is TRBJ1-6 and V is TRBV10-2; 8 bases align to TRBD1. From germline, CDR1 is WSHSY and CDR2 SAAADI. Trimming removed 6 bases from V and 7 bases from J; junction bases left unmatched: 8. The CDR3 loop spans 15 amino acids. DNA of the CDR3: TGCGCCAGCAGGCCAGGACAGGGAGCGAATTCACCCCTCCACTTT. Its protein product is CASRPGQGANSPLHF.

This chain connects TRBV6-6 to TRBJ2-2, with 7 positions matching TRBD1. This CDR3 region has 15 residues. The germline V gene encodes CDR1 MNHNY and CDR2 SVGAGI (reference sequence). The V segment lost 6 bases and the J segment 2 bases; nucleotides outside the gene matches: 6. CDR3 sequence reads: CASRGTEANTGELFF. The CDR3 nucleotides are TGTGCCAGCAGGGGGACAGAAGCTAACACCGGGGAGCTGTTTTTT.

This chain links TRBV18 with TRBJ1-2; no clear D. Looked up from germline, CDR1 is KGHSH and CDR2 is LQKENI. Trimming pared 4 bases from V and 4 bases from J, leaving 19 bases between. This CDR3 spans 16 amino acids. The CDR3 region is CASSRSERINSYGYTF. The CDR3 DNA follows: TGTGCCAGCTCACGGAGTGAGCGGATAAACAGCTATGGCTACACCTTC.

The genes are TRBV30 and TRBJ1-1; no clear D. Germline loops: CDR1 GTSNPN, CDR2 SVGIG (reference sequence). The CDR3 sequence is 13 residues long. Trimming took off 1 base at V and 0 bases at J, with 6 bases between the two ends. Here the CDR3 DNA reads TGTGCCTGGAGTGGGCAAGTGAACACTGAAGCTTTCTTT. Protein product: CAWSGQVNTEAFF.